Sequencing of this TCR beta chain was carried out in a study of cytomegalovirus exposure and HLA in healthy donors (dated by TCRdb to about 2017). For context, the study as a whole: An earlier analysis of 587 of the donors reported 276 Gb of sequence data and 90 million to 120 million unique TCR beta sequences obtained from roughly 170 million T cells. Around 320 gigabases of sequencing data and tens of millions of unique TCR sequences were included in an early release covering several hundred HLA-typed donors. Of the approximately 400 genotyped donors, about 80% fell in the genetic ancestry cluster associated with self-reported Caucasian donors. The study was designed to test whether signatures of past pathogen exposure could be identified by cataloging public T cell receptors. The study profiled the T cell repertoires of approximately 700 subjects by immunosequencing and related them to cytomegalovirus serostatus. A separate validation cohort of 100 to 150 different subjects was used in addition to the roughly 670-subject first cohort. To predict cytomegalovirus infection status, the study brought together high-throughput TCR immunosequencing, statistical association of individual TCRs with disease status, and machine learning. A later analysis re-examined previously published TCR beta repertoires from more than 550 donors and added high-resolution HLA genotyping to investigate patterns of TCR occurrence. In the later analysis, no new phenotypic data were used to find candidate immune exposures; instead, reliance was placed on TCR beta sequences and their occurrence across donors. To decide whether each TCR beta V gene segment behaved as functional or pseudogenic, an earlier analysis of fewer than 750 of the donors relied on high-throughput TCR beta sequencing. Donor age, sex, ethnicity and CMV serostatus were compiled alongside the repertoire data. Genome-wide SNP genotypes for about three fifths of the roughly 670 donors were used in a later genetic analysis, which treated that subset as a discovery cohort. Every repertoire in the discovery cohort had been generated on one and the same sequencing platform. Class I and class II HLA loci were covered by the typing at four-digit resolution. Typing coverage varied by locus: about 620-630 donors for A, B, C, DRB1 and DQB1; roughly 520 for DQA1; about 570 for DPA1; roughly 450 for DPB1. Because of strong linkage in the cohort, roughly 5 DR-DQ haplotypes were treated as single units for association and clustering. Among around 400 genotyped donors of the cohort, an average of around 240,000 unique TCR beta nucleotide sequences was sequenced per donor, of which about 19% were non-productive. Broad study findings and their caveats: Most CMV-associated TCR beta chains appeared to be HLA-restricted in a later analysis, and the HLA associations seemed to be driven largely by CMV exposure. Because some donors lacked HLA typing at each locus, the association tests relied only on the typed subset. In a later analysis, HLA-associated TCR beta chains were found to be more clonally expanded and to have lower generation probabilities than equally common non-associated chains. The authors suggested that the approach could potentially be generalized to other disease states and immunological phenotypes. While some public TCRs were present in many individuals, most TCR sequences turned up only very rarely across donors. Specific HLA alleles were associated with over 15,000 TCR beta sequences at a false discovery rate of 0.05 in a later analysis. The classifier was reported to diagnose cytomegalovirus status with high specificity and sensitivity in both the original cohort and the validation cohort. According to a later analysis, TCR association rates differed among HLA loci, with DRB1 alleles showing the most associated TCRs and HLA-C alleles showing the fewest. This cohort had only TCR beta chains sequenced, and the lack of alpha or paired-chain data limited which features could be detected. A few of the identified cytomegalovirus-associated TCR beta chains were confirmed in vitro to be specific for cytomegalovirus antigens. Immune exposure information for the cohort was limited to CMV serostatus. The presence/absence analyses assumed that sequencing depth was roughly uniform across donors, and that assumption may not be true. In a later analysis, several top co-occurrence clusters were reported to appear linked to parvovirus B19, influenza, CMV and Epstein-Barr virus. A later genetic analysis reported fewer N-insertions in productive TCRs among donors in an Asian-associated ancestry cluster than the approximately 670-donor mean. Broadly in line with IMGT annotations, most TCR beta V segments showed up in productive rearrangements about 87% or about 30% of the time in an earlier analysis of several hundred of the donors. Assigning TCR associations to individual alleles was difficult when HLA alleles, especially DR and DQ, strongly co-occurred. Correlated functional status among segregating V segments might be attributable to linkage disequilibrium, but an unknown experimental factor could not be ruled out. Because counts were too low, about 15 rarely observed V segments, including chromosome 9 orphons, were left out of the earlier analysis of roughly 600 of the donors. A further reported finding was that TCR beta sequences accurately predicted the HLA-A and HLA-B alleles for most subjects in the first cohort. A total of fewer than 200 TCR beta chains were listed by the study as associated with cytomegalovirus. A cluster of highly shared sequence variants was judged likely to be a technical artifact of the sequencing pipeline. Because the 87-base-pair reads could not distinguish some IMGT-functional V segments, including TRBV6-2 and TRBV6-3, those segments were excluded. An association between a missense DCLRE1C variant and V-gene and J-gene trimming of TCR beta chains was found in a later genetic analysis and replicated in an independent cohort.

The cohort comprised around 690 healthy bone marrow donors. All cohort members were sampled while nominally healthy, although unrecorded immune exposures were likely present. The donor was CMV seronegative and belonged to the group of around 350 seronegative cohort members. A peripheral blood sample was collected from each donor, and TCR beta sequencing was performed on peripheral blood mononuclear cells. The Qiagen DNeasy Blood Extraction Kit was used to extract genomic DNA from the blood cell samples. In the case of this clone: There is no known antigen for this receptor. Base qualities are not at hand, and no much larger clone is one base apart.

The CDR3, from cysteine to phenylalanine, totals 14 residues. Of all the DNA, just the CDR3 is kept, 42 bases in frame from base 1. V is cut back by 3 bases and J by 5 bases, with 2 bases in the junction unmatched. From a lookup of the germline V gene, CDR1 and CDR2 are SGHRS and YFSETQ. Library generation was performed with the immunoSEQ multiplex PCR assay. For the multiplex PCR, a mixture combining 60 forward primers for TCR Vbeta segments and 13 reverse primers for TCR Jbeta segments was used. Amplification of the CDR3 region of rearranged TCR beta genes was performed with a multiplex PCR assay on genomic DNA. Amplified TCR beta libraries were sequenced as 87-base-pair reads on the Illumina HiSeq System. Concerning the study's data processing: A later analysis counted 65 million to 90 million unique TCR beta chains across the 650 to 800 repertoires, and around 12 million of these chains were shared by at least two donors. A nearest-neighbor algorithm error-corrected the raw reads and collapsed the reads into unique sequences, merging closely related sequences to remove PCR and sequencing errors. V, D and J gene segments were assigned by aligning CDR3 sequences to IMGT reference sequences. For a sequence to be retained, a match of at least six nucleotides to both a V gene segment and a J gene segment was required. A rearrangement counted as productive if the CDR3 had no stop codons and remained in frame with V and J, and every other rearrangement counted as non-productive. Following IMGT convention, CDR3 was defined as the stretch from the second conserved V-encoded cysteine up to the conserved J-encoded phenylalanine. The earlier analysis of some 600 of the donors excluded sequences that lacked an unambiguous match to a single V gene segment. In an earlier analysis of a few hundred of the donors, V segments were called functional above 56.7% productive rearrangements and were called segregating when the between-donor standard deviation exceeded 5%. A statistical classification framework was developed to diagnose cytomegalovirus status using the catalog of TCR beta chain sequences. A later analysis assigned V and J genes by comparing TCR nucleotide sequences with IMGT/GENE-DB human TR gene sequences. In a later analysis, CDR3 sequences and most-parsimonious VDJ recombination scenarios were assigned using the TCRdist pipeline. In a later analysis, each TCR beta chain was defined by its CDR3 amino acid sequence together with its V-gene family, and reads without a unique V-gene family were excluded. In a later analysis, 450 to 600 highly shared, low-generation-probability nucleotide sequences were removed to address suspected cross-contamination and a sequencing artifact. In a later analysis, a clonal expansion index for each public chain was calculated from normalized within-repertoire ranks of inferred template counts. In a later analysis, generation probabilities were computed using a VDJ recombination model fitted to out-of-frame rearrangements, and the results were checked against IGoR. In a later analysis, hypergeometric tests were used to score TCR-TCR, TCR-HLA and TCR-CMV co-occurrence, with a repertoire-size bias correction applied to TCR pairs. False discovery rates were estimated in a later analysis by permuting HLA or CMV assignments 20 times. In a later analysis, co-occurring TCRs were grouped using DBSCAN, and TCRdist sequence similarity was added for clustering within HLA-allele-positive subsets. For co-occurrence clustering, repertoires with fewer than 30,000 or more than 120,000 public chains were excluded, along with several repertoires with anomalous nucleotide sharing. TCRdb took this table from immuneACCESS and kept in-frame rearrangements with V and J called. Such tables lack part of the clones; where checked against another copy, unresolved V genes explain under half of the gap, and the rest is unexplained. V, J and clone size are those of that table, while D and trimming were read from the DNA. The sample contains more than 85,000 clones, about 73% of them found a single time. The ten largest clonotypes hold under 1.5% of the sample.

The sequenced sample was PBMCs. This receptor was taken from a woman aged 30 to 39 in good health and CMV-seronegative. The sequence links TRBV5-1 to TRBJ1-4; TRBD1 aligns with 9 central bases. This receptor carries the CDR3 CASSSDRGNEKLFF. The DNA is TGCGCCAGCAGCTCCGACAGGGGGAATGAAAAACTGTTTTTT.